Detailed here is one TCR beta chain. What it recognizes is unknown. PCR was performed a second time for roughly 7 to 12 cycles using a sample-barcoded 5' primer and a J-beta primer mix. Each CDR3 protein is one row after TCRdb ran MiXCR on the 5' RACE reads. This table has about 840,000 distinct CDR3 sequences, around 29% appearing once. V dropped 10 bases and J dropped 0 bases, with 10 bases sitting between them. Germline V gene data show CDR1 as ENHRY and CDR2 as SYGVKD. CDR3 length: 13 residues. The data stem from a study of blood T cells in healthy people across ages. Caucasian individuals from Russia who were healthy and aged 6 to 90 acted as donors. Study observations and caveats: Donor CMV infection status was unknown, possibly confounding age-related changes in expanded clonotypes.

The data were also submitted as part of a second study, on T cells of mothers and their children. As reported in that work: Donation involved three healthy Caucasian mothers and the six children that they had.

The J gene is TRBJ1-3, the V gene TRBV10-3, with D uncertain. This clonotype was obtained from a woman aged 40-49 years in good health. The sample comprised blood. In DNA form, the CDR3 reads TGTGCCACCCGACTGTCCTCTGGAAACACCATATATTTT. Encoded protein: CATRLSSGNTIYF.